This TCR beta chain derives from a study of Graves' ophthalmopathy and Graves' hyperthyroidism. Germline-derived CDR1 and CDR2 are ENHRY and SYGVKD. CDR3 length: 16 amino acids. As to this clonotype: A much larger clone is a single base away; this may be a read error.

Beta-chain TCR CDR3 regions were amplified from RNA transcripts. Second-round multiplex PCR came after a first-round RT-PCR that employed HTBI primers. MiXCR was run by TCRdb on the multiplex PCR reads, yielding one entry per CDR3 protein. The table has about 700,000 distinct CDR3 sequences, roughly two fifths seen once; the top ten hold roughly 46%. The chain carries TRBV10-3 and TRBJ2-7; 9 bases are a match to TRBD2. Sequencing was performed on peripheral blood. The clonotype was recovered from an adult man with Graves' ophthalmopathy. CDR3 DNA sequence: TGTGTCATCAGTGAGTCAGCGCGGGAGGGGGCCTACGAGCAGTACTTC. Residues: CVISESAREGAYEQYF.